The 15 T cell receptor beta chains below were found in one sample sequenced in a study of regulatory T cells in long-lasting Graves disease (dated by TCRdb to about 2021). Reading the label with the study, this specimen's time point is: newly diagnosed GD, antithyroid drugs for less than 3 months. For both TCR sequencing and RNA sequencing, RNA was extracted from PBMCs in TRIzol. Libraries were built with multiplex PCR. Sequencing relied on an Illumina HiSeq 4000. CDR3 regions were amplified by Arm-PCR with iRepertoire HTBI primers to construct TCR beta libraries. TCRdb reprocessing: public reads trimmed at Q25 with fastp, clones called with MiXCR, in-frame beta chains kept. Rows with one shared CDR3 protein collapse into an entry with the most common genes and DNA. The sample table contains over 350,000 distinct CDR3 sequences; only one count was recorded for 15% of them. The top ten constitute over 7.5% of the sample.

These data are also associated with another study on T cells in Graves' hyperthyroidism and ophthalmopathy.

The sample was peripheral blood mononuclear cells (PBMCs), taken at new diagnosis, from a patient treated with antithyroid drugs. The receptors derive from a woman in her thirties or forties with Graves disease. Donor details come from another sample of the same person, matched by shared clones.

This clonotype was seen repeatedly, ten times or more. CDR3 amino acids: CASSLGGRTLYGYTF. In nucleotides, the CDR3 is TGCGCCAGCAGCTTGGGCGGACGGACCCTCTATGGCTACACCTTC. V gene TRBV5-1 combines with J gene TRBJ1-2; D call uncertain. The germline V gene encodes CDR1 SGHRS and CDR2 YFSETQ. The ends were cut back, 0 bases at V and 4 bases at J, with 13 bases in the middle. The CDR3 has 15 amino acids.

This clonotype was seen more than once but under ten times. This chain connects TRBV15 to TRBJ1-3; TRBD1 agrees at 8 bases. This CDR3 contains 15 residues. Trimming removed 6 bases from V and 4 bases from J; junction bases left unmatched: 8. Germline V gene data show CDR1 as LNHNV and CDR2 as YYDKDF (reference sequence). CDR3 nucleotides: TGTGCCACCAGTGATCAGGGGGCGGAAGGAAACACCATATATTTT. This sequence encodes CATSDQGAEGNTIYF. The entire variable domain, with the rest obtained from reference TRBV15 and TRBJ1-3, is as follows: DAMVIQNPRYQVTQFGKPVTLSCSQTLNHNVMYWYQQKSSQAPKLLFHYYDKDFNNEADTPDNFQSRRPNTSFCFLDIRSPGLGDTAMYLCATSDQGAEGNTIYFGEGSWLTVV.

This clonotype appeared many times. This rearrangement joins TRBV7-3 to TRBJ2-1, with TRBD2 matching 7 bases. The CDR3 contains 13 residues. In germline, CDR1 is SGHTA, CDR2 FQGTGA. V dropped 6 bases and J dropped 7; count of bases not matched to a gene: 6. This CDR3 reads CASSPHGRNEQFF. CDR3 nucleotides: TGTGCCAGCAGTCCCCACGGGAGGAATGAGCAGTTCTTC.

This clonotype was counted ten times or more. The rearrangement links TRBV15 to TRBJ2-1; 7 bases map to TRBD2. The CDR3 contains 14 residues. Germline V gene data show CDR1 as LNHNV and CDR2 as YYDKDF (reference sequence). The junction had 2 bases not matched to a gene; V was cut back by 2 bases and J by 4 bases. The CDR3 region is CATSRRGGYNEQFF. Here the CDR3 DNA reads TGTGCCACCAGCAGAAGGGGAGGGTACAATGAGCAGTTCTTC. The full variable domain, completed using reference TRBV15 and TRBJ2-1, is DAMVIQNPRYQVTQFGKPVTLSCSQTLNHNVMYWYQQKSSQAPKLLFHYYDKDFNNEADTPDNFQSRRPNTSFCFLDIRSPGLGDTAMYLCATSRRGGYNEQFFGPGTRLTVL.

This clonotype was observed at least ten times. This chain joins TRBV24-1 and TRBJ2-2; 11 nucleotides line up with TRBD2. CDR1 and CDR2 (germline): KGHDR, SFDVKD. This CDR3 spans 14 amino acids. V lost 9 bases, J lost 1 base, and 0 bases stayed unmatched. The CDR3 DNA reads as TGTGCCACCGGGACTAGCGGGAACACCGGGGAGCTGTTTTTT. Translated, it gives CATGTSGNTGELFF.

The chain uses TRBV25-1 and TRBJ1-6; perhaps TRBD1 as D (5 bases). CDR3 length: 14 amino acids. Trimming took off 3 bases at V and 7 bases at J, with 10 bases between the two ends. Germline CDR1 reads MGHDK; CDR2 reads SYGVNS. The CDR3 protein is CASSEGGGNSPLHF. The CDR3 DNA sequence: TGTGCCAGCAGTGAGGGGGGGGGGAATTCACCCCTCCACTTT.

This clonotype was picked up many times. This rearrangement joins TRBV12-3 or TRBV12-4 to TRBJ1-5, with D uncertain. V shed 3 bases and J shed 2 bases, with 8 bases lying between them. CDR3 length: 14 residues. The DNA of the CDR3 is TGTGCCAGCAGTTTTTCTGGGGGCAATCAGCCCCAGCATTTT. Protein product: CASSFSGGNQPQHF.

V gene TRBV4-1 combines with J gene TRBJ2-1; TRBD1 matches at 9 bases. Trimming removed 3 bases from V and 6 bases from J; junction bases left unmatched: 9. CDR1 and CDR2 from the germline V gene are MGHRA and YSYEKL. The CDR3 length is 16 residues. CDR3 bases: TGCGCCAGCAGCCACGGAAGGGGACAGGGAACCAATGAGCAGTTCTTC. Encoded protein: CASSHGRGQGTNEQFF.

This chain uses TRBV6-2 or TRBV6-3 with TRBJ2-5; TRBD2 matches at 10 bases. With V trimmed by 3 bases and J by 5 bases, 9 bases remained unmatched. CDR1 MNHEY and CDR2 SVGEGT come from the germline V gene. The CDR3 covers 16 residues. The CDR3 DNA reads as TGTGCCAGCAGTTATGGTGAGCGGGAGGGCCCCGAGACCCAGTACTTC. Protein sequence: CASSYGEREGPETQYF.

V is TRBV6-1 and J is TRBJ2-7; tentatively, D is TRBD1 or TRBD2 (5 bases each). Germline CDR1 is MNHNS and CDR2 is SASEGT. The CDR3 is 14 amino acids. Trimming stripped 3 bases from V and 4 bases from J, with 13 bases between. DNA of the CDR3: TGTGCCAGCAGTGAGGGAGACAGACGATACGAGCAGTACTTC. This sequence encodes CASSEGDRRYEQYF.

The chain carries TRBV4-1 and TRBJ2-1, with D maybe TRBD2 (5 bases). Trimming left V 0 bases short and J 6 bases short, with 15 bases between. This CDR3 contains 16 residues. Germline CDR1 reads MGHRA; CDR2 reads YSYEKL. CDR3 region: CASSQEESLALNEQFF. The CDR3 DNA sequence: TGCGCCAGCAGCCAAGAGGAATCGCTAGCCCTCAATGAGCAGTTCTTC.

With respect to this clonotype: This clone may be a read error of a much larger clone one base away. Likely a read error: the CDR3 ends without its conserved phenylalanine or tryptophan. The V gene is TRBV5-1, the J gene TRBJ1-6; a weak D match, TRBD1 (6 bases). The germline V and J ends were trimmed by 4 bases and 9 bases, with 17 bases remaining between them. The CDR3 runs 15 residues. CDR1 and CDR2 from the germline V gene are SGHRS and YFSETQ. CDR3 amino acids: CASSLRGEGPSPLHL. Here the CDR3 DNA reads TGCGCCAGCAGCCTCAGGGGAGAGGGGCCTTCACCCCTCCACTTG.

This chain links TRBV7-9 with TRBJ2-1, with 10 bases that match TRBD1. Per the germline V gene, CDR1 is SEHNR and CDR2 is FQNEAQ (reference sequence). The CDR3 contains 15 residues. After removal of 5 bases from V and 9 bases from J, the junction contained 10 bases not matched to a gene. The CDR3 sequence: CASSPPGQGFGEQFF. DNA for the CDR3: TGTGCCAGCAGCCCACCGGGACAGGGGTTTGGTGAGCAGTTCTTC.

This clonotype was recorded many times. Written as DNA, the CDR3 is TGTGCCAGCAGCTTACGACAGGGTGGCGAGCAGTACTTC. It encodes CASSLRQGGEQYF. J is TRBJ2-7 and V is TRBV11-1; 7 bases line up with TRBD1. After removal of 2 bases from V and 6 bases from J, the junction contained 4 bases not matched to a gene. CDR3 size: 13 residues. Germline V gene data show CDR1 as SGHAT and CDR2 as FQDESV (reference sequence).

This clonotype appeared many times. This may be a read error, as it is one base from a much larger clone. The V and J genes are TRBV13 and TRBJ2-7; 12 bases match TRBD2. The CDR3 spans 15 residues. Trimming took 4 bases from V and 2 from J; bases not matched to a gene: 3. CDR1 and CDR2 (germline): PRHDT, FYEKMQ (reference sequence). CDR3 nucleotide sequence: TGTGCCAGCAGCTCGACTAGCGGGAGCCCCTACGAGCAGTACTTC. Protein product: CASSSTSGSPYEQYF.